The table lists the clone carrying this TCR beta chain with a count of one. The CDR3 is made up of 13 amino acids. With V trimmed by 7 bases and J by 6 bases, 8 bases remained unmatched. CDR1 and CDR2 (germline): SGHRS, YFSETQ. This sample stems from a study of cytomegalovirus exposure and HLA in healthy donors. Primers included in the PCR were 60 Vbeta and 13 Jbeta primers. Produced via immunoSEQ multiplex PCR; TCRdb's table is partial and in-frame only. The sample yields 150,000 to 200,000 clones, around three quarters seen once. The source material was PBMCs. The receptor's source is a woman aged 35 to 49 in good health and CMV-seronegative. The rearrangement uses TRBV5-1 and TRBJ1-1; 8 nucleotides match TRBD1. CDR3 in amino acids: CASSLDRASEAFF. The CDR3, as DNA: TGCGCCAGCTCTTTGGACAGGGCGTCTGAAGCTTTCTTT.